The entry below gives a single T cell receptor beta chain sequence along with its context. The antigen remains undetermined. One heparinised blood draw averaging roughly 100 mL was given by each donor. Sorted cells reached over 98% purity in every population. The sample originates from a study of beta chain features in type 1 diabetes. Overall study results and limits: Any HLA type influence on TCRB rearrangement was left unresolved here.

The CDR3 extends over 15 amino acids. Germline V gene data show CDR1 as LNHNV and CDR2 as YYDKDF (reference sequence). With V trimmed by 3 bases and J by 4 bases, 9 bases remained unmatched. Isolated RNA was reverse transcribed in full, so expressed TCRB transcripts were sequenced. Data came from immunoSEQ multiplex PCR; TCRdb stores just in-frame clones and leaves some out. The sample shows 970,000 or so clones, 17% of them seen only once. This receptor was identified in a woman aged 18 to 35 in good health. The sequencing sample was made of naive CD4+ T cells from blood. The rearrangement links TRBV15 to TRBJ2-7; 7 bases are a match to TRBD2. The CDR3 loop is CATSRGGPLGYEQYF. CDR3 in DNA: TGTGCCACCAGCAGGGGAGGGCCGTTAGGGTACGAGCAGTACTTC. Filled out from reference TRBV15 and TRBJ2-7, the complete variable domain reads DAMVIQNPRYQVTQFGKPVTLSCSQTLNHNVMYWYQQKSSQAPKLLFHYYDKDFNNEADTPDNFQSRRPNTSFCFLDIRSPGLGDTAMYLCATSRGGPLGYEQYFGPGTRLTVT.